This T cell receptor (beta chain) was sequenced for a study of shared clonotypes between healthy human individuals. At the level of the study: CD8 memory received one plate per donor, CD8 naive two, CD4 memory three and CD4 naive three.

Data came from immunoSEQ multiplex PCR; TCRdb stores just in-frame clones and leaves some out. The top ten hold approximately 0.06% of the sample, which has under 600,000 clones, approximately 94% seen once. This clonotype originated in a woman aged 25-40 years in good health. The sample comprised naive CD4+ T cells sorted from blood. This sample's subset: CD45RA+ positively selected.

CDR3 region: CASSQHPGQGGETQYF. The DNA for the CDR3 is TGCGCCAGCAGCCAACACCCGGGACAGGGAGGAGAGACCCAGTACTTC. The chain couples TRBV4-1 to TRBJ2-5; 9 nucleotides line up with TRBD1. This CDR3 has 16 amino acids. J was trimmed by 4 bases and V by 2 bases; bases with no gene match: 8. The germline V gene has CDR1 MGHRA and CDR2 YSYEKL.